The 30 T cell receptor beta chains in this list originate from one sample, sequenced in a study of human T cells and chemical hapten exposure. The time point: patch test 3, about 24 weeks after DPC sensitization. Treatment defined: therapeutic diphenylcyclopropenone sensitization with weekly scalp DPC. TCRdb recomputed calls from the RACE reads with MiXCR, one row per CDR3 protein. The sample yields 95,000 to 150,000 distinct CDR3 sequences, around 11% seen once. This sample comprised whole blood, obtained in connection with sensitization to the hapten diphenylcyclopropenone (DPC). The source of these receptors is a woman aged 50 to 60 with alopecia areata. Some clones in this sample may be carry-over from other donors' samples.

This clonotype has just a few counts. The chain employs TRBV13 and TRBJ1-4, with D tentatively TRBD1 (5 bases). Germline V gene sequence: CDR1 PRHDT, CDR2 FYEKMQ (reference sequence). CDR3 length equals 15 residues. Deletions cut 2 bases from V and 5 bases from J, with 12 bases between. CDR3 in amino acids: CASSLPDTENEKLFF. CDR3 nucleotides: TGTGCCAGCAGCTTACCGGACACGGAGAATGAAAAACTGTTTTTT.

The chain joins TRBV2 to TRBJ1-1, with 7 bases identical to TRBD1. Germline trimming cut 3 bases from V and 11 bases from J; bases unmatched to any gene: 6. There are 12 residues in the CDR3. CDR1 SNHLY and CDR2 FYNNEI come from the germline V gene. CDR3 DNA: TGTGCCAGCAGTGATCCGACAGGGCTGGCTTTCTTT. This sequence encodes CASSDPTGLAFF.

This clonotype occurred a few times. The V and J genes are TRBV30 and TRBJ2-7; D is possibly TRBD2 (5 bases). CDR1 and CDR2 (germline): GTSNPN, SVGIG (reference sequence). The CDR3 runs to 12 residues. V lost 7 bases to trimming and J lost 5 bases, with 15 bases between them. CDR3 DNA sequence: TGTGCCTACGCCGGGGTTTGGGACGAGCAGTACTTC. This encodes CAYAGVWDEQYF.

The chain couples TRBV29-1 to TRBJ1-4; tentative D call: TRBD1 (6 bases). V shed 5 bases and J shed 3 bases, with 16 bases lying between them. Germline V gene sequence: CDR1 SQVTM, CDR2 ANQGSEA. The CDR3 is 15 amino acids. CDR3 protein: CSVKGHNGANEKLFF. In DNA form, the CDR3 reads TGCAGCGTTAAGGGACATAATGGGGCTAATGAAAAACTGTTTTTT. Variable domain in full (rest from reference TRBV29-1 and TRBJ1-4): SAVISQKPSRDICQRGTSLTIQCQVDSQVTMMFWYRQQPGQSLTLIATANQGSEATYESGFVIDKFPISRPNLTFSTLTVSNMSPEDSSIYLCSVKGHNGANEKLFFGSGTQLSVL.

J is TRBJ1-1 and V is TRBV20-1; D is undetermined. The CDR3 consists of 15 residues. The V gene lost 6 bases and the J gene lost 0 bases, with 17 bases spanning the gap. Germline V gives CDR1 DFQATT, CDR2 SNEGSKA (reference sequence). The CDR3 nucleotides are TGCAGTGCCCCCTCGGTCGGAGTCATGAACACTGAAGCTTTCTTT. Amino acid sequence: CSAPSVGVMNTEAFF.

This clonotype was recorded many times. The chain is built from TRBV14 and TRBJ2-7, with 7 bases identical to TRBD1. Germline V gene lookup returns CDR1 SGHDN and CDR2 FVKESK. The CDR3 consists of 13 residues. V lost 3 bases to trimming and J lost 3 bases; unmatched junction nucleotides: 2. In DNA, the CDR3 is TGTGCCAGCAGCCAGAGGGACAGCTACGAGCAGTACTTC. Protein: CASSQRDSYEQYF.

This clonotype was observed a handful of times. V usage is TRBV7-9 and J usage is TRBJ2-3, with 7 bases aligning to TRBD1. In germline, CDR1 is SEHNR, CDR2 FQNEAQ (reference sequence). There are 15 residues in the CDR3. V shed 1 base and J 2 bases; nucleotides not matched to a gene: 3. As DNA, the CDR3 is TGTGCCAGCAGCTTAGGTACAGGGGCCACAGATACGCAGTATTTT. It is translated as CASSLGTGATDTQYF.

A few counts support this clonotype. The J gene is TRBJ2-1, the V gene TRBV7-8; 12 positions agree with TRBD1. This CDR3 region has 15 residues. The junction had 3 bases not matched to a gene; V was cut back by 3 bases and J by 6 bases. CDR1 is SGHVS and CDR2 is FQNEAQ in the germline V gene. CDR3 sequence (DNA): TGTGCCAGCAGCTTGGGACAGGGGGCCTTCAATGAGCAGTTCTTC. This codes for CASSLGQGAFNEQFF.

V gene TRBV27 combines with J gene TRBJ1-4, with 10 nucleotides matching TRBD1. After removal of 5 bases from V and 10 bases from J, the junction contained 7 bases not matched to a gene. CDR1 is MNHEY, CDR2 SMNVEV, per germline (reference sequence). The CDR3 is made up of 14 amino acids. CDR3 bases: TGTGCCAGCAGTCCCCAGGACAGGGGGGGAAAACTGTTTTTT. It is translated as CASSPQDRGGKLFF.

This clonotype appeared a few times. The chain recombines TRBV7-9 with TRBJ1-4; 9 nucleotides agree with TRBD1. Germline lookup yields CDR1 SEHNR and CDR2 FQNEAQ (reference sequence). After removal of 2 bases from V and 2 bases from J, the junction contained 3 bases not matched to a gene. The CDR3 sequence is 16 residues long. CDR3 coding DNA: TGTGCCAGCAGCTTATCCGGGACAGGGACTAATGAAAAACTGTTTTTT. Its translation is CASSLSGTGTNEKLFF.

The gene calls are TRBV4-2 and TRBJ2-3, with D tentatively TRBD1 or TRBD2 (5 bases each). The V end lost 0 bases, the J end lost 3 bases, and 10 bases lay between the germline ends. The germline V gene encodes CDR1 LGHNA and CDR2 YNFKEQ. CDR3 length equals 15 residues. The CDR3 spells CASSQDRGGTDTQYF. The CDR3 nucleotides are TGTGCCAGCAGCCAAGACCGTGGGGGTACAGATACGCAGTATTTT.

The V call is TRBV12-5, the J call TRBJ1-1; 9 nucleotides agree with TRBD1. Trimming took 4 bases from V and 5 from J; bases not matched to a gene: 8. In germline, CDR1 is LGHNT, CDR2 FRNRAP. This CDR3 is built from 15 residues. CDR3 sequence: CASGSRTGEGTEAFF. In DNA, the CDR3 is TGTGCTAGTGGTTCCAGGACAGGGGAGGGGACTGAAGCTTTCTTT.

CDR3: CASSPGGTSNYGYTF. In nucleotides, the CDR3 is TGTGCCAGCAGTCCCGGGGGAACCTCTAACTATGGCTACACCTTC. V gene TRBV12-3 or TRBV12-4 combines with J gene TRBJ1-2, with a weak D call TRBD1 (5 bases). The ends were cut back, 5 bases at V and 0 bases at J, with 13 bases in the middle. The CDR3 is 15 amino acids.

This clonotype occurred a few times. This chain links TRBV13 with TRBJ2-7; 8 positions match TRBD1. Per the germline V gene, CDR1 is PRHDT and CDR2 is FYEKMQ (reference sequence). The CDR3 is 16 amino acids. V was pared by 5 bases and J by 0 bases, with 9 bases of the junction left unmatched. The DNA of the CDR3 is TGTGCCAGCAGCCCTCGGACAGGGAAGAGCTCCTACGAGCAGTACTTC. Protein: CASSPRTGKSSYEQYF. Filled out from reference TRBV13 and TRBJ2-7, the complete variable domain reads AAGVIQSPRHLIKEKRETATLKCYPIPRHDTVYWYQQGPGQDPQFLISFYEKMQSDKGSIPDRFSAQQFSDYHSELNMSSLELGDSALYFCASSPRTGKSSYEQYFGPGTRLTVT.

The chain uses TRBV5-1 and TRBJ2-5; D not certain. The CDR3 totals 13 residues. Germline values: CDR1 SGHRS, CDR2 YFSETQ. Deletions cut 4 bases from V and 0 bases from J, with 7 bases between. The CDR3 spells CASSGTDQETQYF. The CDR3 bases are TGCGCCAGCAGCGGCACCGACCAAGAGACCCAGTACTTC.

This clonotype has at least ten counts. The rearrangement links TRBV11-3 to TRBJ2-5, with 8 bases identical to TRBD2. V lost 6 bases to trimming and J lost 4 bases; unmatched junction nucleotides: 10. The CDR3 is 15 amino acids. Germline V gives CDR1 SGHNT, CDR2 YENEEA. The CDR3 protein is CASSPISGIGETQYF. The CDR3 DNA reads TGTGCCAGCAGTCCAATTAGCGGGATAGGAGAGACCCAGTACTTC.

Remarks on this clonotype: The junction departs from the called germline gene at one end, perhaps through a read error. This chain joins TRBV15 and TRBJ2-4; a possible D gene is TRBD2 (7 bases). The CDR3 contains 16 residues. Germline CDR1 LNHNV, CDR2 YYDKDF (reference sequence). The CDR3 nucleotides read TGTGCCAACAGCAGGGGAGGGGAGCTGGCCAAAAACATTCAGTACTTC. Translating gives CANSRGGELAKNIQYF.

The table lists this clonotype with a few counts. The chain links TRBV20-1 to TRBJ2-1; 8 bases match TRBD1. The V and J ends lost 4 bases and 7 bases, in that order; junction bases with no gene match: 15. This CDR3 has 16 residues. The germline V gene encodes CDR1 DFQATT and CDR2 SNEGSKA (reference sequence). The chain's CDR3 is CSAIPPTGVILNEQFF. The CDR3 nucleotides are TGCAGTGCTATCCCCCCGACAGGGGTTATCCTAAATGAGCAGTTCTTC.

The chain has TRBV10-3 and TRBJ2-1; 8 bases map to TRBD1. The CDR3 consists of 13 residues. V lost 5 bases to trimming and J lost 6 bases; unmatched junction nucleotides: 3. Germline V gives CDR1 ENHRY, CDR2 SYGVKD. Here the CDR3 reads CAISSGQGNEQFF. DNA of the CDR3: TGTGCCATCAGTAGCGGACAGGGCAATGAGCAGTTCTTC.

The table lists this clonotype with many counts. The chain has TRBV7-9 and TRBJ2-1; the match to TRBD1 covers 10 bases. This CDR3 has 16 amino acids. With 1 base clipped from V and 3 bases from J, the junction kept 3 bases outside the gene matches. Germline-derived CDR1 and CDR2 are SEHNR and FQNEAQ (reference sequence). The CDR3 DNA sequence: TGTGCCAGCAGCTTAGGGGACAGGGGACTCTACAATGAGCAGTTCTTC. Protein: CASSLGDRGLYNEQFF.

This clonotype has a handful of counts. The chain links TRBV6-5 to TRBJ2-5, with 11 bases fitting TRBD2. There are 15 residues in the CDR3. Germline CDR1 reads MNHEY; CDR2 reads SVGAGI. The V segment lost 3 bases and the J segment 5 bases; nucleotides outside the gene matches: 5. Written as DNA, the CDR3 is TGTGCCAGCAGTTATGTTTCTAGCGGGAGGGAGACCCAGTACTTC. This gives the protein CASSYVSSGRETQYF.

The sample holds a few counts of this clonotype. Here the CDR3 reads CSVGTGAYYGYTF. CDR3 sequence (DNA): TGCAGCGTTGGGACAGGGGCCTACTATGGCTACACCTTC. The gene calls are TRBV29-1 and TRBJ1-2, with TRBD1 identical over 9 bases. Germline V lookup: CDR1 SQVTM, CDR2 ANQGSEA. V gave up 4 bases and J gave up 3 bases; unmatched junction bases: 3. The CDR3 is 13 residues long. Using reference TRBV29-1 and TRBJ1-2 for the parts outside the CDR3, the full variable domain is SAVISQKPSRDICQRGTSLTIQCQVDSQVTMMFWYRQQPGQSLTLIATANQGSEATYESGFVIDKFPISRPNLTFSTLTVSNMSPEDSSIYLCSVGTGAYYGYTFGSGTRLTVV.

At least ten counts were recorded for this clonotype. The chain has TRBV29-1 and TRBJ2-1; no definite D call. Germline values: CDR1 SQVTM, CDR2 ANQGSEA. The V gene lost 0 bases and the J gene lost 3 bases, with 12 bases spanning the gap. The length of the CDR3 is 15 residues. CDR3 amino acids: CSVEERAVFYNEQFF. The CDR3 DNA reads TGCAGCGTTGAAGAAAGGGCAGTTTTCTACAATGAGCAGTTCTTC.

This clonotype was seen only a few times. The CDR3 loop is CASSLGGGEDTQYF. The CDR3 DNA sequence: TGTGCCAGCAGCTTGGGCGGGGGGGAAGATACGCAGTATTTT. V is TRBV5-4 and J is TRBJ2-3, with TRBD2 matching 9 bases. The CDR3 loop spans 14 amino acids. V shed 0 bases and J 5 bases; nucleotides not matched to a gene: 1. CDR1 is SGHNT, CDR2 YYREEE, per germline (reference sequence).

This clonotype was counted a few times. V usage is TRBV25-1 and J usage is TRBJ2-5, with no clear D. The CDR3 runs to 14 residues. Trimming removed 4 bases at V and 5 bases at J, with 14 bases between. Germline V CDR1 and CDR2: MGHDK, SYGVNS. The CDR3 here is CASSATLKEETQYF. The CDR3 coding sequence is TGTGCCAGCAGTGCCACACTAAAGGAGGAGACCCAGTACTTC.

This clonotype was counted only a few times. The rearrangement links TRBV18 to TRBJ2-5, with D hard to call. V was cut by 4 bases and J by 0 bases, with 6 bases left in between. This CDR3 spans 13 amino acids. CDR1 is KGHSH, CDR2 LQKENI, per germline. CDR3 bases: TGTGCCAGCTCACGACCTAACCAAGAGACCCAGTACTTC. It is translated as CASSRPNQETQYF.

This clonotype was seen ten or more times. The chain carries TRBV6-1 and TRBJ2-7, with D possibly being TRBD1 or TRBD2 (6 bases each). CDR3 length: 13 amino acids. Per germline, CDR1 MNHNS and CDR2 SASEGT. CDR3 amino acids: CASTTRWGAEQYF. The CDR3 DNA sequence: TGTGCTTCGACTACTCGGTGGGGGGCAGAGCAGTACTTC.

This clonotype was observed a handful of times. The V gene is TRBV3-1, the J gene TRBJ2-7; 8 nucleotides match TRBD2. The CDR3 loop spans 16 amino acids. The ends lost 0 bases at V and 4 bases at J; junction bases unmatched: 8. Germline assignment: CDR1 LGHDT and CDR2 YNNKEL (reference sequence). For the CDR3, the DNA is TGTGCCAGCAGCCAAGAGACTAGCGTCCCCCTATACGAGCAGTACTTC. It codes for CASSQETSVPLYEQYF.

This clonotype was observed a few times. The V and J genes are TRBV5-1 and TRBJ1-1, with unresolved D. CDR1 is SGHRS and CDR2 is YFSETQ in the germline V gene. Trimming took off 0 bases at V and 3 bases at J, with 9 bases between the two ends. The CDR3 extends over 14 amino acids. CDR3 protein: CASSLETAYTEAFF. The CDR3 DNA follows: TGCGCCAGCAGCTTGGAGACGGCATACACTGAAGCTTTCTTT.

This clonotype occurred many times. The chain combines TRBV28 with TRBJ2-7; tentative D call: TRBD2 (6 bases). Germline CDR1 reads MDHEN; CDR2 reads SYDVKM. V shed 7 bases and J shed 0 bases, with 16 bases lying between them. The CDR3 contains 15 residues. The CDR3 protein is CASTTSRISSYEQYF. CDR3 bases: TGTGCCAGCACTACTAGCAGGATAAGCTCCTACGAGCAGTACTTC.